This paragraph reports one T cell receptor (beta chain). Trimming took 6 bases from V and 4 from J, leaving 12 bases between them. Per the germline V gene, CDR1 is MNHEY and CDR2 is SMNVEV (reference sequence). The CDR3 extends over 13 amino acids. TCRdb's copy holds only in-frame clones and misses some; the assay was immunoSEQ multiplex PCR. Of more than 95,000 clones in the sample, 85% to 90% were seen once. These data are taken from a study of blood T cell repertoires in COVID-19. Study-level background: PBMCs, B-cell-depleted T cells, or T cells provided the cDNA or gDNA that made up the material.

The sample was peripheral blood. The chain combines TRBV27 with TRBJ1-2, with D tentatively TRBD1 (5 bases). The receptor was isolated from a woman aged 80 or over with COVID-19, enrolled during active disease. In DNA form, the CDR3 reads TGTGCCAGCAGCGACAGCAACCTCTATGGCTACACCTTC. This translates into CASSDSNLYGYTF.